The rows below give T cell receptor beta chains drawn from one sample of a study of pediatric ulcerative colitis. Profiled with immunoSEQ multiplex PCR; TCRdb holds only in-frame clones, not every one. The repertoire consists of tens of thousands of clones, with 71% occurring once and the leading ten covering roughly 16%. Sequencing was done on a sample of gut tissue. The receptor set was obtained from a boy younger than 18 with severe ulcerative colitis. The CDR3 runs from the conserved cysteine through the conserved F or W. Each record gives: clone size, J gene, D gene, V gene, CDR3 DNA, CDR3 protein. D genes are given only for firm matches. Only part of the rows carry a size: once, few, many, or a class if the clone is expanded.

>-|TRBJ2-7|-|TRBV30
TGTGCCTGGAGTGTGTACGGGTACTCCTACGAGCAGTACTTC
CAWSVYGYSYEQYF
>-|TRBJ2-5|-|TRBV7-2
TGTGCCAGCAGCCCCCTAGGGGGGGAGACCCAGTACTTC
CASSPLGGETQYF
>-|TRBJ2-6|TRBD1|TRBV11-2
TGTGCCAGCAGCTTAAGGACAGGGACCTCAATTTCTGGGGCCAACGTCCTGACTTTC
CASSLRTGTSISGANVLTF
>medium-sized|TRBJ2-7|TRBD1|TRBV6-1
TGTGCCAGCAGTGAAGAGGGGACAGGGTCGTACGAGCAGTACTTC
CASSEEGTGSYEQYF
>-|TRBJ1-1|-|TRBV30
TGTGCCTGCTCAAGGACTGAAGCTTTCTTT
CACSRTEAFF
>-|TRBJ2-2|-|TRBV5-1
TGCGCCAGCAGTTCACAGGATTCGAACACCGGGGAGCTGTTTTTT
CASSSQDSNTGELFF
>-|TRBJ2-7|-|TRBV21-1
TGTGCCAGCAGCAGACCCGATCCCTACGAGCAGTACTTC
CASSRPDPYEQYF
>-|TRBJ2-1|TRBD1|TRBV19
TGTGCCAGTATGACAGGGCGGAATGAGCAGTTCTTC
CASMTGRNEQFF
>few|TRBJ1-2|-|TRBV30
TGTGCCTGGAGCGTAAGAGGGAACTATGGCTACACCTTC
CAWSVRGNYGYTF
>-|TRBJ1-2|TRBD1|TRBV6-6
TGTGCCAGCAGTTACTTGCCCCCGGGACCAGGGGGTGGCTACACCTTC
CASSYLPPGPGGGYTF
>-|TRBJ2-6|TRBD2|TRBV2
TGTGCCAGTACTAGCGGGCCCTCTGGGGCCAACGTCCTGACTTTC
CASTSGPSGANVLTF
>-|TRBJ2-1|-|TRBV6-5
TGTGCCAGCAGTTACTCTCGCAGATCAGCCCATGAGCAGTTCTTC
CASSYSRRSAHEQFF
>once|TRBJ1-5|-|TRBV27
TGTGCCAGCAGTACAGGGTGGAGCAATCAGCCCCAGCATTTT
CASSTGWSNQPQHF
>few|TRBJ1-2|-|TRBV6-1
TGTGCCAGCAGGCTAACCGGCAGCAACTATGGCTACACCTTC
CASRLTGSNYGYTF
>-|TRBJ1-4|TRBD1|TRBV10-1
TGCGCCAGAAGACAGGGCTTTGAAAAACTGTTTTTT
CARRQGFEKLFF
>-|TRBJ1-2|TRBD1|TRBV9
TGTGCCAGCAGCGCCCGATGGGCAGGGGGCTATGGCTACACCTTC
CASSARWAGGYGYTF
>-|TRBJ2-6|-|TRBV5-1
TGCGCCAGCAAGGCAGGAACCTCTGGGGCCAACGTCCTGACTTTC
CASKAGTSGANVLTF
>once|TRBJ2-2|-|TRBV10-3
TGTGCCATCAGTGGGCCTGTCGGGGAGCTGTTTTTT
CAISGPVGELFF
>-|TRBJ2-2|TRBD1|TRBV27
TGTGCCAGCAGACCCGGACAGGTGAACACCGGGGAGCTGTTTTTT
CASRPGQVNTGELFF
>-|TRBJ1-6|-|TRBV11-2
TGTGCCAGCAGCTTTCCGGGGCCCTATAATTCACCCCTCCACTTT
CASSFPGPYNSPLHF
>-|TRBJ1-1|-|TRBV7-9
TGTGCCAGCAGCTCAGGGACTGTACTGAACACTGAAGCTTTCTTT
CASSSGTVLNTEAFF
>-|TRBJ1-2|TRBD1|TRBV2
TGTGCCAGCACCGGGACAGGGGGCGTTTATGGCTACACCTTC
CASTGTGGVYGYTF
>-|TRBJ1-4|-|TRBV7-2
TGTGCCAGCAGCTTACAGGGATCCCATAGTGAAAAACTGTTTTTT
CASSLQGSHSEKLFF
>-|TRBJ2-7|TRBD1|TRBV6-1
TGTGCCAGCAGCCCGGGACAGGACGGCTCCTACGAGCAGTACTTC
CASSPGQDGSYEQYF
>-|TRBJ2-1|-|TRBV7-9
TGTGCCAGCAGCCCCGGGGGCTCCTACAATGAGCAGTTCTTC
CASSPGGSYNEQFF
>once|TRBJ2-7|-|TRBV12-5
TGTGCTAGGAACCTCACGCGAACCGAGCAGTACTTC
CARNLTRTEQYF
>-|TRBJ1-5|-|TRBV18
TGTGCCAGCTCACCTATCGAGGGGTTAGAGCCCCAGCATTTT
CASSPIEGLEPQHF
>-|TRBJ2-7|-|TRBV11-2
TGTGCCAGCAGCTTAGGTGGAACCTCCTACGAGCAGTACTTC
CASSLGGTSYEQYF
>-|TRBJ1-5|-|TRBV27
TGTGCCAGCAGTGCGGGGGGGAGCAATCAGCCCCAGCATTTT
CASSAGGSNQPQHF
>-|TRBJ2-7|-|TRBV7-9
TGTGCCAGCTCTAAACGGGGGTATGGTAACGAGCAGTACTTC
CASSKRGYGNEQYF
>-|TRBJ2-1|TRBD2|TRBV19
TGTGCCAGTAGTACATTACTAGCGCTTTCCTACAATGAGCAGTTCTTC
CASSTLLALSYNEQFF
>-|TRBJ1-6|TRBD1|TRBV11-2
TGTGCCAGCAGTCCAGGGGGCTCAACCATTTCACCCCTCCACTTT
CASSPGGSTISPLHF
>-|TRBJ2-3|-|TRBV7-9
TGTGCCAGCAGCTTTCCGGGGCACACAGATACGCAGTATTTT
CASSFPGHTDTQYF
>few|TRBJ2-7|-|TRBV18
TGTGCCAGCTCACCACGGGGAAGCTCCTACGAGCAGTACTTC
CASSPRGSSYEQYF
>-|TRBJ1-1|-|TRBV2
TGTGCCAGCATTAGTCGGACAAATCTGAACACTGAAGCTTTCTTT
CASISRTNLNTEAFF
>few|TRBJ2-1|TRBD2|TRBV5-4
TGTGCCAGCAGCATCGCCGGGACTAGCACCTACAATGAGCAGTTCTTC
CASSIAGTSTYNEQFF
>-|TRBJ1-2|-|TRBV15
TGTGCCACCAGCAGAGTAGCAGGGGTGGGCTATGGCTACACCTTC
CATSRVAGVGYGYTF
>-|TRBJ1-6|-|TRBV4-3
TGCGCCAGCAGCCTTGGACGGAGCTATAATTCACCCCTCCACTTT
CASSLGRSYNSPLHF
>-|TRBJ1-6|-|TRBV7-2
TGTGCCAGCAGCTTAGCGCTGACAGCTCACTCCTATAATTCACCCCTCCACTTT
CASSLALTAHSYNSPLHF
>few|TRBJ1-3|-|TRBV6-1
TGTGCCAGCAGTGAATTGGCAGGGTCAGGAAACACCATATATTTT
CASSELAGSGNTIYF
>-|TRBJ2-7|-|TRBV11-1
TGTGCCAGCAGCCCAGACAGTTCATACGAGCAGTACTTC
CASSPDSSYEQYF
>few|TRBJ1-1|-|TRBV11-1
TGTGCCAGCAGCTTAGCAGCCTGGCAGGTGAACACTGAAGCTTTCTTT
CASSLAAWQVNTEAFF
>-|TRBJ1-1|TRBD1|TRBV5-1
TGCGCCAGCAGCTCCTCCCAGGGGGCTGAAGCTTTCTTT
CASSSSQGAEAFF
>once|TRBJ1-4|-|TRBV7-2
TGTGCCAGCAGCCCGACCCACGGCAGTGAAAAACTGTTTTTT
CASSPTHGSEKLFF
>-|TRBJ1-2|-|TRBV5-4
TGTGCCAGCAGCTTGGGTGGAGGAGGCGGCTACACCTTC
CASSLGGGGGYTF
>-|TRBJ1-2|-|TRBV6-5
TGTGCCAGCACCCCACAGGGAAGGTTTGGCTACACCTTC
CASTPQGRFGYTF
>-|TRBJ1-1|-|TRBV27
TGTGCCAGCAGTTTGGGGGTTAGGAACACTGAAGCTTTCTTT
CASSLGVRNTEAFF
>few|TRBJ1-1|-|TRBV5-4
TGTGCCAGCAGTCCTACACCAAACACTGAAGCTTTCTTT
CASSPTPNTEAFF